This TCR beta chain was captured by sequencing in a study of T cell repertoires in cytomegalovirus infection. The study's findings and limits: People with CMV and the relevant HLA were identified by cumulative public TCR beta family frequency. What dominated the ex vivo response were HLA-C-restricted CMV-specific TCR beta clonotypes.

TCRdb reprocessed the reads via MiXCR and lists one record per CDR3 protein. The table has 310,000 or so distinct CDR3 sequences, about 23% seen once. This clonotype has just a few counts. Its antigen remains unknown. This clonotype was sampled from a human donor in good health (CMV status not recorded). Some clones in this sample may be carry-over from other donors' samples. Specimen: PBMCs.

In DNA form, the CDR3 reads TGTGCCAGCAGTTTAACCGGGACCTATGGCTACACCTTC. Translating it yields CASSLTGTYGYTF. The chain recombines TRBV27 with TRBJ1-2; D perhaps matches TRBD1 (5 bases). CDR1 and CDR2 from the germline V gene are MNHEY and SMNVEV (reference sequence). V lost 2 bases to trimming and J lost 4 bases, with 8 bases between them. This CDR3 contains 13 residues.